The TCR beta chain under discussion was sequenced for a study of blood T cell repertoires in COVID-19. Study summary: Sites in the United States, Italy and Spain provided acute and convalescent COVID-19 samples. PBMCs, B-cell-depleted T cells, or T cells were the source of the cDNA or gDNA that made up the material.

In the original workflow: Quantification of nucleated cells was approximated via reference gene primer amplification. Libraries were prepared by immunoSEQ multiplex PCR; TCRdb keeps only in-frame clonotypes and omits some of them. Clone size and V and J calls were adopted from that table, with D and trimming inferred from the DNA. The table shows just over 650,000 clones, with 75% to 90% occurring only once. V was shortened by 6 bases and J by 0 bases, with 10 bases between the two germline ends. The CDR3 is made up of 14 amino acids. CDR1 is SGHTS and CDR2 is YDEGEE in the germline V gene. The clonotype was recovered from a young woman with acute or convalescent COVID-19. J is TRBJ1-3 and V is TRBV5-8; D is ambiguous. Sequenced material: peripheral blood. DNA for the CDR3: TGTGCCAGCACCACCCAGGCCTCTGGAAACACCATATATTTT. Its translation: CASTTQASGNTIYF.